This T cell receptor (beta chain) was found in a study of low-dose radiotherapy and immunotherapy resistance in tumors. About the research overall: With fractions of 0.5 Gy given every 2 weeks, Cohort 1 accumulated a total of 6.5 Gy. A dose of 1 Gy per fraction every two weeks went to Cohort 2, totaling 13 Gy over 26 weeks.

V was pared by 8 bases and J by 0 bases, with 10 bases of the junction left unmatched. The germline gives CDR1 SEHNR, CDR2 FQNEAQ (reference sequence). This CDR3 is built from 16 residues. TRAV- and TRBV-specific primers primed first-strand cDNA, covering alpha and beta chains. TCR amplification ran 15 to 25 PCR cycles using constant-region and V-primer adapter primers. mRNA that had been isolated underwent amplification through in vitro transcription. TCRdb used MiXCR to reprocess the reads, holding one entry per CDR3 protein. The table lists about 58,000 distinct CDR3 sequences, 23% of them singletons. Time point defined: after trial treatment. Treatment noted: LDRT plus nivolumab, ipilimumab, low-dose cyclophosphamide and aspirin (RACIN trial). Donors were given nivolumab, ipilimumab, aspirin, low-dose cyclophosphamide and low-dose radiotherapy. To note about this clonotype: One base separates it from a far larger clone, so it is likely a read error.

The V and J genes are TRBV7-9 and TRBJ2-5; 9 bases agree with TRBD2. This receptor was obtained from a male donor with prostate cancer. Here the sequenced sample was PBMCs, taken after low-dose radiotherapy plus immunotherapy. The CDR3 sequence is CASRPTSGQYQETQYF. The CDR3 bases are TGTGCCAGCCGCCCGACTAGCGGTCAGTACCAAGAGACCCAGTACTTC.